This TCR beta chain came from a study of T cell repertoires in cytomegalovirus infection. Study details: HLA-B-restricted CMV epitopes that are well studied were used alongside recently identified HLA-C-restricted ones. Evidence of both CMV infection and a matching HLA type came from public TCR beta signatures. Whole-study findings and limits: HLA-C-restricted, CMV-specific TCR beta clonotypes were dominant ex vivo. Using cumulative public TCR beta family frequency, the authors identified those who carried CMV together with the relevant HLA.

TCRdb fed the reads into MiXCR, producing one record per CDR3 protein. Among hundreds of thousands of distinct CDR3 sequences, about 31% were seen once, and the ten largest hold roughly an eighth. The V gene's germline CDR1 is LGHNA and CDR2 YNFKEQ. The CDR3 is 16 residues long. Trimming removed 4 bases from V and 10 bases from J; junction bases left unmatched: 9. On this clonotype: As yet, its antigen is unknown.

The source of this sequence is a human donor in good health (CMV status not recorded). Some clones in this sample may be carry-over from other donors' samples. The gene calls are TRBV4-2 and TRBJ2-1, with 14 positions matching TRBD2. Sequenced material: cultured CD8+ T cells from PBMCs, taken from culture after CMV antigen stimulation. CDR3 sequence (DNA): TGTGCCAGCAGCCCCCAGACTAGCGGGGGGGCCGGGGAGCAGTTCTTC. Protein sequence: CASSPQTSGGAGEQFF.